The T cell receptor (beta chain) under discussion was sequenced for a study of molecular identifiers for immune sequencing clone quantification. This clonotype was counted ten times or more. Via MiXCR, TCRdb re-called the PCR reads, giving one row per CDR3 protein. The profile covers 85,000 to 95,000 distinct CDR3 sequences, with about 20% appearing a single time and around 0.8% taken by the ten largest. Sequencing used naive CD8+ T cells from blood, with Jurkat cell RNA spiked in. Indicated subset: FACS-sorted CD8+CD4-CCR7+CD45RA+ naive T cells. The source of this sequence is a human donor in good health. Some libraries in this study had Jurkat cell RNA spiked in.

CDR3 loop: CASSFEGRIDTQYF. CDR3 in DNA: TGCGCCAGCAGCTTTGAGGGACGGATTGATACGCAGTATTTT. V is TRBV5-1 and J is TRBJ2-3, with D perhaps TRBD1 or TRBD2 (5 bases each). This CDR3 spans 14 amino acids. Germline V gives CDR1 SGHRS, CDR2 YFSETQ. The V end was cut by 2 bases, the J end by 6 bases, with 13 bases between.